Described below is a single TCR beta chain sequence and its context. This clone was picked up one time. No antigen is known for it. No base quality values were provided; no much bigger clone lies one nucleotide off. TCRbeta CDR3 regions were amplified from genomic DNA using the immunoSEQ Assay, a bias-controlled multiplex PCR. The study's own analysis went as follows. The number of nucleated cells in each sample was estimated by amplification of reference gene primers within the assay. To quantify the absolute abundance of each unique TCRbeta CDR3 rearrangement, sequence reads were collapsed and filtered. For each sample, productive Simpson clonality was calculated as the square root of Simpson's diversity index over productive rearrangements. TCRdb stores this immuneACCESS table with in-frame sequences only. Part of the clones is absent; in the studies checked, under half of the shortfall reflects unresolved V genes, and no reason is known for the rest. V, J and clone size are taken as reported in that table, and D and trimming were inferred from the DNA itself. Across this sample there are 85,000 to 90,000 clones, with approximately 86% seen only once. The ten largest clonotypes hold approximately 1.3% of the sample.

This entry comes from a study of blood T cell repertoires in COVID-19 (dated by TCRdb to 2019 to 2021). Concerning the study at large: Samples covering the acute and convalescent phases of COVID-19 were provided by collaborators in the United States, Italy and Spain. The dataset comprised deeply sampled blood TCRbeta repertoires from subjects exposed to, actively infected with, or recovered from COVID-19. Where available, HLA class I and class II types were obtained from metadata supplied by the sample provider rather than from assay-based typing. Samples were obtained from the ongoing ImmuneRACE study (first 160 participants) and from 1,000 to 1,500 subjects provided by 6 global collaborators. The repertoires were made available in a free public database intended to serve as a resource for research on the immune response to SARS-CoV-2. The prospective study material was composed of cDNA or gDNA derived from T cells, B-cell-depleted T cells, or PBMCs. The sample metadata nearly always contained a de-identified subject ID, COVID-19 status, age in years and sex.

V sheds 8 bases and J sheds 5 bases, leaving 15 bases between their ends. The CDR3 sequence holds 13 residues, the cysteine and phenylalanine included. Only CDR3 DNA remains: 39 bases, in frame from the first base. General findings and caveats noted by the study authors: Clinical and demographic metadata were provided uncurated, with the amount varying by source and participant.

The collaborating institutions used their own protocols to collect whole blood in K2EDTA tubes. For TCRbeta analysis, collaborator samples were shipped as frozen whole blood, as isolated PBMCs, or as DNA extracted from either sample type. This receptor was taken from a man aged 80 or over with active or convalescent COVID-19. The sequencing sample was made of peripheral blood. The rearranged segments are TRBV12-3 or TRBV12-4 and TRBJ1-2, and TRBD1 may be the D gene, going by 5 matching bases. The nucleotide sequence reads TGTGCCAGCCAGGGTGATCACGAATATGGCTACACCTTC. Its amino acids are CASQGDHEYGYTF.